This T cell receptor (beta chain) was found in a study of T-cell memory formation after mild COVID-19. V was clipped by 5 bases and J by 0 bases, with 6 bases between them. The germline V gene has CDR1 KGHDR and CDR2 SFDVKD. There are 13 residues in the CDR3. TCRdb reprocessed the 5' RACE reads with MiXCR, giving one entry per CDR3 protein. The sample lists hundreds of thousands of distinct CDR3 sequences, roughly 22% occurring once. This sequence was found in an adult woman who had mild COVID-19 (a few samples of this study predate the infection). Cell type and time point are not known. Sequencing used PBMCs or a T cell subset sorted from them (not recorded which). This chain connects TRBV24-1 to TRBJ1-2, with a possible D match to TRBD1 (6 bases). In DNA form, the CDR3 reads TGTGCCACCAGTGCAGGGGCTAACTATGGCTACACCTTC. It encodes CATSAGANYGYTF.